Presented here are 29 T cell receptor beta chains from one specimen sequenced in a study (dated by TCRdb to 2021 to 2024). The method was the immunoSEQ multiplex PCR assay. In its TCRdb copy, this immuneACCESS table keeps in-frame sequences only and misses some clones. Where compared with another copy, unresolved V genes explain less than half of these, and the others have no known cause. The sample profile shows 45,000 to 55,000 clones; roughly 93% of them were found once. Of the sample, around 10% falls within the top ten clones. Source material: PBMCs. The receptors stem from a man in his forties with rheumatoid arthritis.

The chain recombines TRBV10-3 with TRBJ2-6, with D possibly being TRBD2 (7 bases). Germline V gives CDR1 ENHRY, CDR2 SYGVKD. The CDR3 contains 18 residues. V lost 6 bases and J lost 2, with 20 bases in between. CDR3 sequence: CAISQRGGLSTGANVLTF. The CDR3 DNA reads as TGTGCCATCAGCCAGAGGGGGGGGCTCTCAACTGGGGCCAACGTCCTGACTTTC.

The chain joins TRBV5-6 to TRBJ2-3; D gene uncertain. CDR1 is SGHDT and CDR2 is YYEEEE in the germline V gene. Trimming cost V 4 bases and J 3 bases, with 15 bases left between them. The CDR3 runs 15 residues. The CDR3 reads CASSPSGVETDTQYF. In DNA form, the CDR3 reads TGTGCCAGCAGCCCGAGTGGGGTCGAGACAGATACGCAGTATTTT.

This rearrangement joins TRBV24-1 to TRBJ1-5; 7 bases fit TRBD1. Per germline, CDR1 KGHDR and CDR2 SFDVKD. The CDR3 is 15 residues long. V dropped 2 bases and J dropped 3; count of bases not matched to a gene: 3. The CDR3 reads CATSDSGQPNQPQHF. CDR3 coding DNA: TGTGCCACCAGTGATTCGGGACAGCCCAATCAGCCCCAGCATTTT.

This chain connects TRBV28 to TRBJ1-6; D is undetermined. V was pared by 4 bases and J by 8 bases, with 3 bases between. The CDR3 extends over 11 amino acids. CDR1 and CDR2 (germline): MDHEN, SYDVKM. The CDR3 loop reads CASSSYSPLHF. The CDR3 region has the DNA TGTGCCAGCAGTTCATATTCACCCCTCCACTTT. The full variable domain, its missing parts supplied by reference TRBV28 and TRBJ1-6, is DVKVTQSSRYLVKRTGEKVFLECVQDMDHENMFWYRQDPGLGLRLIYFSYDVKMKEKGDIPEGYSVSREKKERFSLILESASTNQTSMYLCASSSYSPLHFGNGTRLTVT.

This chain uses TRBV5-1 with TRBJ1-1, with 9 bases aligning to TRBD1. Per germline, CDR1 SGHRS and CDR2 YFSETQ. V shed 4 bases, J shed 4 bases, and the junction held 8 bases outside the gene matches. The CDR3 sequence is 15 residues long. The CDR3 sequence is CASSITGGGGTEAFF. The DNA for the CDR3 is TGCGCCAGCAGCATCACAGGGGGCGGGGGCACTGAAGCTTTCTTT.

The gene calls are TRBV2 and TRBJ2-7; 8 bases fit TRBD1. The CDR3 is made up of 15 amino acids. Trimming at V came to 7 bases and at J to 5 bases, leaving 13 bases not matched to a gene. Per the germline V gene, CDR1 is SNHLY and CDR2 is FYNNEI. The CDR3 DNA reads as TGTGCCAGCAAATTCGATCGGGCAGGGGGCAACGAGCAGTACTTC. Translation: CASKFDRAGGNEQYF.

This clone was seen once. The genes are TRBV4-1 and TRBJ2-7, with TRBD2 identical over 12 bases. CDR3 length: 14 amino acids. Trimming took 4 bases from V and 7 from J; bases not matched to a gene: 5. Germline assignment: CDR1 MGHRA and CDR2 YSYEKL. Here the CDR3 DNA reads TGCGCCAGCAGCCTCATGACTAGCGGGAGTGAGCAGTACTTC. It codes for CASSLMTSGSEQYF.

The rearrangement uses TRBV18 and TRBJ1-6, with 9 bases lining up with TRBD1. The J segment lost 10 bases and the V segment lost 6 bases, leaving 7 bases of the junction unmatched. There are 14 residues in the CDR3. CDR1 is KGHSH and CDR2 is LQKENI in the germline V gene. CDR3 loop: CASSLDRGTSPLHF. In DNA form, the CDR3 reads TGTGCCAGCTCCCTGGACAGGGGAACGTCACCCCTCCACTTT.

This sequence joins TRBV19 and TRBJ1-1, with 7 nucleotides matching TRBD1. Germline V gene data show CDR1 as LNHDA and CDR2 as SQIVND (reference sequence). The V segment lost 6 bases and the J segment 5 bases; nucleotides outside the gene matches: 9. The CDR3 runs to 14 residues. The CDR3 reads CASSFRGRGTEAFF. CDR3 bases: TGTGCCAGTAGCTTCCGAGGCAGGGGGACTGAAGCTTTCTTT.

V usage is TRBV7-2 and J usage is TRBJ2-3, with 9 bases identical to TRBD2. Trimming cost V 1 base and J 6 bases; bases outside gene matches: 11. This CDR3 has 17 amino acids. Germline V gene sequence: CDR1 SGHTA, CDR2 FQGNSA. CDR3 DNA: TGTGCCAGCAGCTTAGTTTGGCTAGCGGGAAAGTCGGATACGCAGTATTTT. It codes for CASSLVWLAGKSDTQYF.

The chain employs TRBV18 and TRBJ1-6, with 7 bases aligning to TRBD1. This CDR3 is built from 17 residues. The ends lost 0 bases at V and 5 bases at J; junction bases unmatched: 7. CDR1 and CDR2 from the germline V gene are KGHSH and LQKENI. The chain's CDR3 is CASSPPGKGADNSPLHF. CDR3 nucleotides: TGTGCCAGCTCACCACCGGGAAAGGGGGCGGATAATTCACCCCTCCACTTT.

Here the CDR3 reads CASSPELGGTEAFF. As DNA, the CDR3 is TGTGCCAGCAGCCCCGAGTTGGGGGGCACTGAAGCTTTCTTT. J is TRBJ1-1 and V is TRBV11-1; D may be TRBD1 (5 bases). CDR3 size: 14 residues. V was trimmed by 5 bases and J by 4 bases, leaving 14 bases between them. Per the germline V gene, CDR1 is SGHAT and CDR2 is FQDESV (reference sequence).

This rearrangement joins TRBV5-4 to TRBJ1-2; a possible D gene is TRBD1 (6 bases). The CDR3 loop spans 15 amino acids. Germline CDR1 and CDR2: SGHNT and YYREEE (reference sequence). The V end was cut by 0 bases, the J end by 8 bases, with 17 bases between. This CDR3 reads CASSLVLTPGAGYTF. DNA of the CDR3: TGTGCCAGCAGCTTGGTCTTAACCCCAGGGGCCGGCTACACCTTC. The variable domain in full, completed from reference TRBV5-4 and TRBJ1-2, reads ETGVTQSPTHLIKTRGQQVTLRCSSQSGHNTVSWYQQALGQGPQFIFQYYREEENGRGNFPPRFSGLQFPNYSSELNVNALELDDSALYLCASSLVLTPGAGYTFGSGTRLTVV.

The CDR3 nucleotides read TGTGCCAGCAGCTTGGCGGGGATTATAGGGCTAGCCAAAAACATTCAGTACTTC. The encoded protein is CASSLAGIIGLAKNIQYF. The chain joins TRBV5-8 to TRBJ2-4, with D maybe TRBD2 (5 bases). The germline V gene has CDR1 SGHTS and CDR2 YDEGEE. This CDR3 is built from 18 residues. The germline V and J ends were trimmed by 0 bases and 0 bases, with 16 bases remaining between them.

The chain is built from TRBV14 and TRBJ2-5; D gene uncertain. The germline gives CDR1 SGHDN, CDR2 FVKESK. The CDR3 spans 14 residues. Trimming stripped 0 bases from V and 4 bases from J, with 9 bases between. As DNA, the CDR3 is TGTGCCAGCAGCCAAGATTGGACCACAGAGACCCAGTACTTC. It is translated as CASSQDWTTETQYF.

The chain combines TRBV18 with TRBJ2-3, with D possibly TRBD1 on 5 matching bases. The CDR3 is made up of 13 amino acids. V was shortened by 6 bases and J by 4 bases, with 11 bases between the two germline ends. The germline CDR1 and CDR2 sequences are KGHSH and LQKENI. CDR3 DNA: TGTGCCAGCTCCGCTGGGGCCCCAGATACGCAGTATTTT. The encoded protein is CASSAGAPDTQYF.

The rearrangement uses TRBV11-2 and TRBJ1-2, with TRBD1 as a possible D gene (5 bases). The germline gives CDR1 SGHAT, CDR2 FQNNGV. Trimming took off 2 bases at V and 4 bases at J, with 20 bases between the two ends. The CDR3 consists of 17 residues. The CDR3 nucleotides read TGTGCCAGCAGCTTATTGGCGGGCCAGGGAGGGGCCTATGGCTACACCTTC. Amino acids: CASSLLAGQGGAYGYTF.

The chain links TRBV5-1 to TRBJ1-4; 8 positions match TRBD1. The J segment lost 7 bases and the V segment lost 4 bases, leaving 6 bases of the junction unmatched. Germline assignment: CDR1 SGHRS and CDR2 YFSETQ. The CDR3 is 14 residues long. In DNA form, the CDR3 reads TGCGCCAGCAGCAACCAGGGGGCAGGTGAAAAACTGTTTTTT. It encodes CASSNQGAGEKLFF. Supplemented by reference TRBV5-1 and TRBJ1-4, the full variable domain reads KAGVTQTPRYLIKTRGQQVTLSCSPISGHRSVSWYQQTPGQGLQFLFEYFSETQRNKGNFPGRFSGRQFSNSRSEMNVSTLELGDSALYLCASSNQGAGEKLFFGSGTQLSVL.

The chain is built from TRBV18 and TRBJ2-7; 8 bases line up with TRBD1. The germline V gene has CDR1 KGHSH and CDR2 LQKENI. After removal of 2 bases from V and 6 bases from J, the junction contained 3 bases not matched to a gene. This CDR3 region has 13 residues. CDR3 in amino acids: CASSPNRGIEQYF. For the CDR3, the DNA is TGTGCCAGCTCACCAAACAGGGGGATCGAGCAGTACTTC.

The V gene is TRBV28, the J gene TRBJ1-6; TRBD1 aligns across 7 bases. This CDR3 is built from 14 residues. J was trimmed by 9 bases and V by 10 bases; bases with no gene match: 12. Germline V CDR1 and CDR2: MDHEN, SYDVKM. The CDR3, as DNA: TGTGCCAACTCAAAGGGGGACAGAGGTTCACCCCTCCACTTT. Protein: CANSKGDRGSPLHF.

The chain links TRBV9 to TRBJ2-7; no reliable D call. This CDR3 has 13 residues. Per germline, CDR1 SGDLS and CDR2 YYNGEE. The V gene lost 1 base and the J gene lost 6 bases, with 11 bases spanning the gap. CDR3 nucleotide sequence: TGTGCCAGCAGCGTATCGGCGGTGGGCGAGCAGTACTTC. Its translation: CASSVSAVGEQYF. Supplemented by reference TRBV9 and TRBJ2-7, the full variable domain reads DSGVTQTPKHLITATGQRVTLRCSPRSGDLSVYWYQQSLDQGLQFLIQYYNGEERAKGNILERFSAQQFPDLHSELNLSSLELGDSALYFCASSVSAVGEQYFGPGTRLTVT.

V is TRBV19 and J is TRBJ2-1; 15 positions match TRBD2. The CDR3 spans 18 residues. The junction had 6 bases not matched to a gene; V was cut back by 6 bases and J by 0 bases. Germline V gene sequence: CDR1 LNHDA, CDR2 SQIVND (reference sequence). The CDR3 region is CASSPGTSGRSSYNEQFF. The CDR3 DNA follows: TGTGCCAGTAGCCCCGGGACTAGCGGGAGGAGCTCCTACAATGAGCAGTTCTTC.

V gene TRBV4-3 combines with J gene TRBJ2-1; weak D call: TRBD2 (5 bases). In germline, CDR1 is LGHNA, CDR2 YSLEER. The CDR3 covers 17 residues. Trimming took 0 bases from V and 3 from J, leaving 15 bases between them. CDR3 loop: CASSQDPEALGYNEQFF. CDR3 in DNA: TGCGCCAGCAGCCAAGATCCGGAGGCCCTCGGCTACAATGAGCAGTTCTTC.

This chain uses TRBV4-2 with TRBJ2-3; TRBD1 might be the D (5 bases). CDR1 and CDR2 from the germline V gene are LGHNA and YNFKEQ. Trimming cost V 0 bases and J 1 base, with 11 bases left between them. This CDR3 is 16 amino acids long. CDR3 DNA: TGTGCCAGCAGCCAAGAGTCCCCAGGGCGCACAGATACGCAGTATTTT. It is translated as CASSQESPGRTDTQYF.

This chain connects TRBV30 to TRBJ1-3, with unresolved D. From germline, CDR1 is GTSNPN and CDR2 SVGIG (reference sequence). Between the trimmed V and J ends, which lost 0 bases and 2 bases, there was a span of 8 bases. This CDR3 region has 14 residues. The CDR3 DNA reads TGTGCCTGGAGTGTACGCCAGACTGGAAACACCATATATTTT. Its protein is CAWSVRQTGNTIYF.

This clone showed up just a few times. DNA for the CDR3: TGCGCCAGCAGGTCCGGGACAGGGAGTGAAAAACTGTTTTTT. Its translation is CASRSGTGSEKLFF. The V and J genes are TRBV5-1 and TRBJ1-4, with TRBD1 matching 9 bases. CDR1 and CDR2 from the germline V gene are SGHRS and YFSETQ. The CDR3 is made up of 14 amino acids. The ends lost 5 bases at V and 7 bases at J; junction bases unmatched: 6. Looking up the rest from reference TRBV5-1 and TRBJ1-4 gives the full variable domain: KAGVTQTPRYLIKTRGQQVTLSCSPISGHRSVSWYQQTPGQGLQFLFEYFSETQRNKGNFPGRFSGRQFSNSRSEMNVSTLELGDSALYLCASRSGTGSEKLFFGSGTQLSVL.

This chain connects TRBV24-1 to TRBJ2-7; either TRBD1 or TRBD2 may fit D (5 bases each). Trimming cost V 3 bases and J 2 bases, with 13 bases left between them. This CDR3 has 15 residues. Germline V gene data show CDR1 as KGHDR and CDR2 as SFDVKD. The CDR3 region is CATSDGVGVPYEQYF. Written as DNA, the CDR3 is TGTGCCACCAGTGATGGGGTGGGGGTTCCCTACGAGCAGTACTTC.

This rearrangement joins TRBV27 to TRBJ1-5; D remains unclear. This CDR3 contains 16 residues. CDR1 is MNHEY, CDR2 SMNVEV, per germline (reference sequence). V was trimmed by 3 bases and J by 5 bases, leaving 17 bases between them. Written as DNA, the CDR3 is TGTGCCAGCAGTTTTGTTGGGTTGGCCGGCGATCAGCCCCAGCATTTT. Amino acid sequence: CASSFVGLAGDQPQHF.

This chain connects TRBV7-3 to TRBJ2-1; 10 nucleotides align to TRBD2. V lost 2 bases and J lost 6; bases outside the gene matches: 4. The V gene's germline CDR1 is SGHTA and CDR2 FQGTGA. The CDR3 extends over 15 amino acids. This CDR3 reads CASSLLAGVGNEQFF. DNA of the CDR3: TGTGCCAGCAGCTTACTAGCGGGAGTTGGCAATGAGCAGTTCTTC.